This TCR beta chain was recorded in a study of T cell responses to AZD1222 COVID-19 vaccine. The study's findings and limits: The donor group comprised mostly white British people and more females; the analysis possibly underestimated clonal diversity.

Notes on this clone: No antigen is known for it.

V trimming: 3 bases; J trimming: 3 bases; junction bases outside the gene matches: 4. The CDR3 is 14 residues long. CDR1 is SGHTA and CDR2 is FQGNSA in the germline V gene. Only in-frame clones appear in the TCRdb table, and some are missing; sequencing was by immunoSEQ multiplex PCR. The sample has fewer than 200,000 clones, about 90% seen once. This TCR was recovered from an adult in good health. The rearrangement links TRBV7-2 to TRBJ2-7, with TRBD2 matching over 8 bases. Specimen: peripheral blood, collected on day 0 of MenACWY control vaccination. CDR3 amino acids: CASSFGRDFYEQYF. The CDR3 DNA reads TGTGCCAGCAGCTTCGGGAGGGACTTCTACGAGCAGTACTTC. Together with reference TRBV7-2 and TRBJ2-7, the CDR3 gives the full variable domain: GAGVSQSPSNKVTEKGKDVELRCDPISGHTALYWYRQSLGQGLEFLIYFQGNSAPDKSGLPSDRFSAERTGGSVSTLTIQRTQQEDSAVYLCASSFGRDFYEQYFGPGTRLTVT.